The rows below give T cell receptor beta chains drawn from one sample of a study of beta chain features in type 1 diabetes. Sequencing was performed with immunoSEQ multiplex PCR; in TCRdb, only in-frame clones are kept and a portion is missing. The profile covers about 340,000 clones, with roughly 14% appearing a single time and roughly 0.016% taken by the ten largest. Sequencing was carried out using naive CD4+ T cells from blood. Every receptor here comes from a young woman with type 1 diabetes. Both conserved end residues are part of each CDR3. The D gene is left open where the match is weak. The size field is filled for only some rows; it gives once, few, many or a size class.

>TRBJ1-2|TRBD1|15|.|TRBV14
TGTGCCAGCAGCCAAGATGTGGACAGGTTGTCGGGCTACACCTTC
CASSQDVDRLSGYTF
>TRBJ2-1|TRBD2|15|few|TRBV18
TGTGCCAGCTCACCACCGAGCGGGATGATAGGTGAGCAGTTCTTC
CASSPPSGMIGEQFF
>TRBJ2-1|.|11|.|TRBV5-6
TGTGCCAGCTTAAGAGACAATGAGCAGTTCTTC
CASLRDNEQFF
>TRBJ2-1|.|14|few|TRBV7-2
TGTGCCAGCAGCCGCTGGTCCAGGAACAATGAGCAGTTCTTC
CASSRWSRNNEQFF
>TRBJ2-1|.|17|few|TRBV5-6
TGTGCCAGCAGCTCCCCAGCTAGCGTACCCTCCTACAATGAGCAGTTCTTC
CASSSPASVPSYNEQFF
>TRBJ1-1|.|13|few|TRBV6-1
TGTGCCAGCAGTGCGTCCTTCTACACTGAAGCTTTCTTT
CASSASFYTEAFF
>TRBJ2-1|TRBD2|14|few|TRBV19
TGTGCCACCAGGGAGGGGTCGAAAAACAATGAGCAGTTCTTC
CATREGSKNNEQFF
>TRBJ2-2|.|14|.|TRBV27
TGTGCCAGCAGTTTACAGGGTTTCACCGGGGAGCTGTTTTTT
CASSLQGFTGELFF
>TRBJ2-3|TRBD2|13|.|TRBV7-9
TGTGCCAGCAGCCGAGCGGGGACAGATACGCAGTATTTT
CASSRAGTDTQYF
>TRBJ2-7|.|12|once|TRBV6-1
TGTGCCAGCAGGAGACAGGAGGCGCGGCAGTACTTC
CASRRQEARQYF
>TRBJ2-1|.|15|few|TRBV27
TGTGCCAGCAGTTTATCGCGACACTCCAGTAATGAGCAGTTCTTC
CASSLSRHSSNEQFF
>TRBJ1-2|.|11|.|TRBV30
TGTGCCTGGAGTTCAGGGGTCGGCTACACCTTC
CAWSSGVGYTF
>TRBJ2-7|TRBD1|13|.|TRBV5-1
TGCGCCAGCAGCAAAGGACAGGATCTAGGGGGGTACTTC
CASSKGQDLGGYF
>TRBJ2-7|TRBD1|15|.|TRBV27
TGTGCCAGCAGTTCCCCCGGGACAGGGAAAGCCGAGCAGTACTTC
CASSSPGTGKAEQYF
>TRBJ2-7|TRBD2|17|.|TRBV5-4
TGTGCCAGCAGCCCAAACTTAGGACTAGCGGGAGAGTACGAGCAGTACTTC
CASSPNLGLAGEYEQYF
>TRBJ2-4|TRBD2|19|few|TRBV27
TGTGCCAGCAGTTTCGCCGGGACTAGCGGACTTATAGCCAAAAACATTCAGTACTTC
CASSFAGTSGLIAKNIQYF
>TRBJ2-3|TRBD2|14|.|TRBV29-1
TGCAGCGTCCCATTAGCGGGAGTTGTAGATACGCAGTATTTT
CSVPLAGVVDTQYF
>TRBJ2-2|TRBD2|19|few|TRBV4-3
TGCGCCAGCAGCCAAGATCCGCCGTCCGGGACTACGAACACCGGGGAGCTGTTTTTT
CASSQDPPSGTTNTGELFF
>TRBJ2-5|TRBD1|13|few|TRBV5-1
TGCGCCAGCAGCCTCGGACAGGGGGGCACCCAGTACTTC
CASSLGQGGTQYF
>TRBJ2-3|.|12|many|TRBV7-2
TGTGCCAGCAGCCCCTACACAGATACGCAGTATTTT
CASSPYTDTQYF
>TRBJ2-7|TRBD1|15|.|TRBV30
TGTGCCTGGAGTGTTGGGACAGGGGGGTCCTACGAGCAGTACTTC
CAWSVGTGGSYEQYF
>TRBJ2-5|.|13|.|TRBV10-3
TGTGCCATCAGTGACCGGACTGCTAAGACCCAGTACTTC
CAISDRTAKTQYF
>TRBJ2-5|TRBD2|17|few|TRBV18
TGTGCCAGCTCACCACGTCGACTAGCGGGAGAGGAAGAGACCCAGTACTTC
CASSPRRLAGEEETQYF
>TRBJ2-5|.|11|few|TRBV30
TGTGCCCTGAACGGGGTGGAGACCCAGTACTTC
CALNGVETQYF
>TRBJ2-1|.|17|.|TRBV4-1
TGCGCCAGCAGCCAAGCTGCCCCGAATGTAGTCTACAATGAGCAGTTCTTC
CASSQAAPNVVYNEQFF
>TRBJ2-3|.|14|few|TRBV7-2
TGTGCCAGCCGCCAGGGTGGGGCCACAGATACGCAGTATTTT
CASRQGGATDTQYF
>TRBJ2-3|TRBD2|16|.|TRBV4-3
TGCGCCAGCAGCCGAGGACTAGCGGGAGGCACAGATACGCAGTATTTT
CASSRGLAGGTDTQYF
>TRBJ1-2|TRBD1|16|.|TRBV12-5
TGTGCTAGTGGTTTGCGGGTCAGGGGGCCTAACTATGGCTACACCTTC
CASGLRVRGPNYGYTF
>TRBJ2-1|TRBD2|18|.|TRBV4-1
TGCGCCAGCAGCCAAGGACGCTCTAGCGGGACCGTCTACAATGAGCAGTTCTTC
CASSQGRSSGTVYNEQFF
>TRBJ1-5|TRBD1|16|.|TRBV19
TGTGCCAGTAGTACCGGACGGGACAGTTACTATCAGCCCCAGCATTTT
CASSTGRDSYYQPQHF
>TRBJ2-7|TRBD2|14|.|TRBV10-3
TGTGCCATCAGTGCTCTAGCGGGAGTACACGAGCAGTACTTC
CAISALAGVHEQYF
>TRBJ2-1|TRBD2|15|.|TRBV7-9
TGTGCCAGCAGTTGGCCGGGACTAGCGGGTGATGAGCAGTTCTTC
CASSWPGLAGDEQFF
>TRBJ2-1|.|14|few|TRBV7-9
TGTGCCAGCAGCTTAGTAACAGTAGGTAATGAGCAGTTCTTC
CASSLVTVGNEQFF
>TRBJ2-6|.|16|few|TRBV7-2
TGTGCCAGCAGCTTAATGGGAGGCGCTGGGGCCAACGTCCTGACTTTC
CASSLMGGAGANVLTF
>TRBJ2-5|TRBD2|16|few|TRBV5-1
TGCGCCAGCAGCGCGGGACTAGCGGGAGGGCAAGAGACCCAGTACTTC
CASSAGLAGGQETQYF
>TRBJ2-1|.|17|few|TRBV30
TGTGCCTGGGCTCCGTTCGCTGGGGAGTTTCCTTTCGATGAGCAGTTCTTC
CAWAPFAGEFPFDEQFF
>TRBJ2-5|TRBD2|15|.|TRBV18
TGTGCCAGCTCACCAAGGGAGGGGCCTCAAGAGACCCAGTACTTC
CASSPREGPQETQYF